These T cell receptor beta chains were read from a single sample in a study of CD8 T cells in Susac syndrome. One entry per CDR3 protein, called by TCRdb with MiXCR from the immunoSEQ multiplex PCR reads. The profile shows approximately 260,000 distinct CDR3 sequences, 96% of them singletons. The sample taken for sequencing was CD4+ T cells from PBMCs. These receptors all come from a human donor with Susac syndrome. The CDR3 runs from the conserved cysteine through the conserved F or W. Fields, in order: clone size, V gene, J gene, D gene, CDR3 protein, CDR3 DNA. A D gene is named only where the DNA matches it firmly. Some rows have no size entry. The others give once, few or many, or a class for an expanded clone.

size: NA; V: TRBV20-1; J: TRBJ2-3; D: TRBD2; CDR3: CSASGTSGYTDTQYF; DNA: TGCAGTGCGTCCGGGACTAGCGGCTACACAGATACGCAGTATTTT
size: NA; V: TRBV28; J: TRBJ2-4; D: NA; CDR3: CASLGGIQYF; DNA: TGTGCCAGCCTAGGGGGCATTCAGTACTTC
size: NA; V: TRBV7-2; J: TRBJ1-1; D: NA; CDR3: CASSSTGLAFF; DNA: TGTGCCAGCAGCTCCACAGGGTTGGCTTTCTTT
size: NA; V: TRBV28; J: TRBJ1-2; D: NA; CDR3: CASSSSGTPWNYGYTF; DNA: TGTGCCAGCAGCTCCTCCGGGACCCCTTGGAACTATGGCTACACCTTC
size: NA; V: TRBV20-1; J: TRBJ2-7; D: TRBD1; CDR3: CSAREDRDEQYF; DNA: TGCAGTGCTAGAGAGGACAGGGACGAGCAGTACTTC
size: NA; V: TRBV5-8; J: TRBJ1-2; D: TRBD1; CDR3: CASSSQPGQGGYTF; DNA: TGTGCCAGCAGCTCCCAACCGGGACAGGGCGGCTACACCTTC
size: NA; V: TRBV20-1; J: TRBJ2-3; D: NA; CDR3: CSASIGRILSSTDTQYF; DNA: TGCAGTGCTAGTATTGGACGGATACTCTCTAGCACAGATACGCAGTATTTT
size: NA; V: TRBV12-3/TRBV12-4; J: TRBJ2-7; D: NA; CDR3: CASSPRSGDEQYF; DNA: TGTGCCAGCAGCCCCCGGTCCGGGGACGAGCAGTACTTC
size: NA; V: TRBV19; J: TRBJ1-1; D: NA; CDR3: CASFRAEAFF; DNA: TGTGCCAGCTTCCGGGCTGAAGCTTTCTTT
size: NA; V: TRBV20-1; J: TRBJ1-3; D: NA; CDR3: CSARSSSSGNTIYF; DNA: TGCAGTGCTAGGAGTAGTAGCTCTGGAAACACCATATATTTT
size: NA; V: TRBV4-2; J: TRBJ2-5; D: NA; CDR3: CASSWTEETQYF; DNA: TGTGCCAGCAGCTGGACGGAAGAGACCCAGTACTTC
size: NA; V: TRBV15; J: TRBJ2-1; D: NA; CDR3: CATSRTGWKSNEQFF; DNA: TGTGCCACCAGCAGAACCGGGTGGAAGAGCAATGAGCAGTTCTTC
size: NA; V: TRBV20-1; J: TRBJ1-2; D: NA; CDR3: CSAREGMGGYTF; DNA: TGCAGTGCTAGAGAGGGGATGGGTGGCTACACCTTC
size: NA; V: TRBV28; J: TRBJ1-5; D: NA; CDR3: CASRQTPAGLNQPQHF; DNA: TGTGCCAGCAGGCAAACCCCGGCCGGCCTCAATCAGCCCCAGCATTTT
size: few; V: TRBV12-3/TRBV12-4; J: TRBJ1-2; D: NA; CDR3: CASSLGQGDGYTF; DNA: TGTGCCAGCAGTTTAGGGCAAGGAGATGGCTACACCTTC
size: NA; V: TRBV18; J: TRBJ1-1; D: NA; CDR3: CASSPRGALYTEAFF; DNA: TGTGCCAGCTCACCAAGGGGGGCTCTTTACACTGAAGCTTTCTTT
size: once; V: TRBV9; J: TRBJ2-5; D: TRBD2; CDR3: CASSPSGTVIKTQYF; DNA: TGTGCCAGCAGCCCTAGCGGGACAGTAATCAAGACCCAGTACTTC
size: once; V: TRBV6-6; J: TRBJ2-3; D: NA; CDR3: CASSYRTSTDTQYF; DNA: TGTGCCAGCAGTTACAGGACTAGCACAGATACGCAGTATTTT
size: NA; V: TRBV11-2; J: TRBJ1-1; D: NA; CDR3: CASTSDTEAFF; DNA: TGTGCCAGCACCTCGGACACTGAAGCTTTCTTT
size: once; V: TRBV18; J: TRBJ2-7; D: TRBD1; CDR3: CASSPQGEQGVYEQYF; DNA: TGTGCCAGCTCACCCCAGGGGGAACAGGGAGTCTACGAGCAGTACTTC
size: NA; V: TRBV15; J: TRBJ2-5; D: TRBD1; CDR3: CATSRGNRGYQETQYF; DNA: TGTGCCACCAGCAGAGGGAACAGGGGCTACCAAGAGACCCAGTACTTC
size: NA; V: TRBV3-1; J: TRBJ2-1; D: NA; CDR3: CASSPGEPSYNEQFF; DNA: TGTGCCAGCAGCCCGGGGGAGCCCTCCTACAATGAGCAGTTCTTC
size: NA; V: TRBV24-1; J: TRBJ1-2; D: NA; CDR3: CATRGLGGYTF; DNA: TGTGCCACCAGGGGCTTGGGTGGCTACACCTTC
size: NA; V: TRBV7-9; J: TRBJ1-1; D: NA; CDR3: CASRPRGVNTEAFF; DNA: TGTGCCAGCAGGCCAAGGGGCGTGAACACTGAAGCTTTCTTT
size: NA; V: TRBV3-1; J: TRBJ2-1; D: TRBD2; CDR3: CASSQESGGIEQFF; DNA: TGTGCCAGCAGCCAAGAGTCCGGGGGGATCGAGCAGTTCTTC
size: NA; V: TRBV29-1; J: TRBJ1-2; D: NA; CDR3: CSVAFRGGYTF; DNA: TGCAGCGTTGCTTTCAGGGGTGGCTACACCTTC
size: NA; V: TRBV20-1; J: TRBJ1-2; D: TRBD1; CDR3: CSASRPGQGNYGYTF; DNA: TGCAGTGCTAGCCGACCCGGACAGGGCAACTATGGCTACACCTTC
size: NA; V: TRBV27; J: TRBJ1-5; D: NA; CDR3: CASSPGAALNQPQHF; DNA: TGTGCCAGCAGTCCCGGAGCAGCGCTTAATCAGCCCCAGCATTTT